This T cell receptor (beta chain) was sequenced for a study of shared clonotypes between healthy human individuals (dated by TCRdb to between 2020 and 2021). At the level of the whole study: The cohort included a few men and a couple of women between 18 and 49 years of age. For each donor, three plates each were used for CD4 naive and CD4 memory, two plates were used for CD8 naive, and one plate was used for CD8 memory. Libraries were prepared and TCR repertoires were sequenced by different laboratories using diverse techniques, in order to increase sequencing depth and limit assay-specific biases. To estimate repertoire size and how much clonotypes are shared between individuals, the study performed deep sequencing of blood TCR repertoires from roughly five healthy adults. Each donor's leukapheresis produced roughly between roughly 0.85 and 9.5 billion PBMCs.

Healthy HIV-negative adults with no recently reported acute infections or vaccinations were included as donors. Every donor was a Caucasian adult living in Nashville, Tennessee, USA. Magnetic negative selection was used to enrich CD4+ T cells, after which naive cells were positively selected on CD45RA and the negative fraction became the memory subset. Blood was obtained by leukapheresis, after which PBMCs were separated by Ficoll-Histopaque density gradient centrifugation and cryopreserved in liquid nitrogen vapor phase. Analytical flow cytometry was used to check the purity and quantity of each magnetically sorted T cell population. From each sorted fraction, genomic DNA was isolated and quantified by UV absorbance on a Nanodrop 2000c. Comment on this clone: Its antigen target is currently unknown. The record has no base qualities; no much larger clone is one base away.

Deletion took 6 bases off V and 0 bases off J, with a span of 9 bases between the germline ends. The CDR3 runs 14 amino acids, cysteine and phenylalanine included. This entry keeps only the CDR3 DNA: 42 bases, framed from base 1. CDR1 and CDR2, looked up from the germline V gene, are SGHRS and YFSETQ. Overall study results and their limits: Clonotypes shared by all four sorted-subset donors showed higher generation probabilities than non-shared clonotypes. Even with the large sequencing depth, rarefaction of the sorted-subset datasets indicated that sequencing was incomplete. Sampling was restricted to blood, and TCR repertoires in tissues likely differ from the TCR repertoires found in blood. Pairwise subsampling led to the expectation that sequencing depth would affect the degree of clonotype sharing among donors. Across several donors, roughly 5.4% of naive CD4, 3% to 3.5% of naive CD8, about 2% of memory CD4, and 0.4% to 0.45% of memory CD8 clonotypes were shared. Naive subsets generally had larger estimated clonotype richness than memory subsets did. Because the study included only a small number of donors, the genetic and exposure-history diversity represented was limited.

Using the deep immunoSEQ assay, TCR CDR3 regions were amplified from genomic DNA by multiplex PCR. For each cell subset, the extracted genomic DNA was distributed evenly across all wells of several immunoSEQ 96-well plates, and each plate served as one replicate. For sorted subsets, each replicate PCR was loaded with around 220 ng genomic DNA, equivalent to approximately 27,000 T cell genomes. Purified libraries were quantified with a Qubit 3.0 fluorometer, sized on a Bioanalyzer 2100, and re-quantified with the KAPA Library Quantification kit. Each immunoSEQ 96-well plate was sequenced on its own single-read 150-cycle Illumina NextSeq 550 flow cell. The study's own analysis went as follows. Because the immunoSEQ output held only junctional sequences and lacked quality scores, the filtering could not match the filtering applied to full-length reads. To assign V/J genes and CDR3, sequences were annotated against IMGT germline references using PyIR, a Python wrapper for IgBLAST v1.9. Any read was removed if the V/J assignment was weak (E-value above 1e-6), the CDR3 was missing, or the read contained stop codons, out-of-frame junctions, or ambiguous translated residues. A V3J clonotype was defined by an identical inferred V gene, J gene, and CDR3 amino acid sequence. To compute the percentage overlap between repertoires, the number of shared unique clonotypes was divided by the size of the smaller repertoire. Repertoire richness was assessed with RTK rarefaction, the Chao1 estimator, and Recon v2.1 estimates of unobserved clonotypes. OLGA was used to compute generation probabilities for all TCRbeta clonotypes that the gDNA method yielded from a handful of donors. In its TCRdb copy, this immuneACCESS table keeps in-frame sequences only and misses some clones. Where compared with another copy, unresolved V genes explain less than half of these, and the others have no known cause. That table gives V, J and clone size, and the DNA gave D and trimming. The sample table shows about 2.5 million clones, and less than 95% are seen once. The ten largest clones capture 0.37% of the sample.

This TCR derives from a man aged 18 to 35 in good health. Some clones in this sample may be carry-over from other donors' samples. Input material: naive CD4+ T cells from PBMCs. Sample cell subset or site, as interpreted from the label and publication: CD45RA+ positively selected. Recombination joined TRBV5-1 with TRBJ1-4; the D region possibly corresponds to TRBD1 (5 bases align). This receptor carries the CDR3 CASNPGSTNEKLFF. The DNA sequence reads TGCGCCAGCAACCCAGGGTCAACTAATGAAAAACTGTTTTTT.